Sequencing of this T cell receptor beta chain was carried out in a study of PD-1 blockade in mismatch repair-deficient tumors (dated by TCRdb to 2016 to 2017). The study in broad terms: Between September 2013 and late 2016, 80 to 90 consecutive patients with about a dozen mismatch repair-deficient cancer types, all previously treated and progressing, were enrolled in the trial. Tumor-associated T cell clones in the peripheral blood of patients responding to PD-1 blockade were tracked using deep sequencing of TCR CDR3 regions.

Preparation of the library involved the immunoSEQ multiplex PCR assay. This immuneACCESS table, as held by TCRdb, lists in-frame sequences with V and J called but not all clones. Of the missing ones, under half trace to an unresolved V gene in checked studies; the others have no known cause. Counted in this sample were 75,000 to 80,000 clones; 80% to 90% of them appeared once. The ten largest account for 5% to 6.5% of the sample. Mismatch repair deficiency was established in every enrolled patient by polymerase chain reaction or immunohistochemistry. A few patients who responded to pembrolizumab therapy underwent TCR sequencing. The phase II trial prospectively evaluated PD-1 blockade with pembrolizumab in advanced mismatch repair-deficient cancers, independent of tissue of origin. Peripheral blood T cell samples were gathered serially, both before PD-1 blockade started and at multiple time points afterward. The timing of each blood sample was reported as weeks after the first dose of pembrolizumab.

Here is what the overall study found, with its caveats: Clones residing in the tumor, which were often undetectable in blood before treatment, expanded quickly after pembrolizumab and then contracted, generally before radiologic responses.

The CDR3 runs 20 residues from the cysteine to the phenylalanine. This clone showed up just a few times. Its binding antigen is unknown. Because the CDR3's place on the DNA is in doubt, the DNA is left out and the CDR3 is given as listed by TCRdb. This receptor was identified in an adult with mismatch repair-deficient cancer. The receptor chain draws on TRBV1 and TRBJ1-5; the listed D gene, TRBD1, was not tested against the DNA. TRBV1 is marked as a pseudogene. The starting material was peripheral blood, obtained 44 weeks after starting pembrolizumab. The CDR3 corresponds to CTSSHFGQGSPPLPYQPQHF.